This T cell receptor beta chain was profiled in a study of blood T cell repertoires in COVID-19. Two negative PCRs, clearance, or symptom resolution were required of recovered Cohort 3 donors. Profiling relied on immunoSEQ multiplex PCR, and the TCRdb table lists in-frame clones only, not all of them. The top ten hold 1% of the sample, which has a few hundred thousand clones, more than 85% seen once. The clonotype comes from a woman in her twenties or thirties who had recovered from COVID-19. Specimen: PBMCs or T cells enriched from blood (not recorded which).

The CDR3 loop reads CASSLGSSGANNEQFF. The CDR3 bases are TGTGCCAGCAGCTTGGGATCTAGCGGGGCAAACAATGAGCAGTTCTTC. The chain is built from TRBV5-6 and TRBJ2-1; TRBD2 matches 9 bases. The J segment lost 5 bases and the V segment lost 0 bases, leaving 6 bases of the junction unmatched. This CDR3 comprises 16 residues. Germline V gene data show CDR1 as SGHDT and CDR2 as YYEEEE.